This is a list of T cell receptor beta chains from one sample in a study of naive and memory T cell subsets. TCRdb analysed the 5' RACE reads with MiXCR anew, one entry per CDR3 protein. This sample yields about 62,000 distinct CDR3 sequences, of which more than 6.5% are seen a single time; 15% to 20% belongs to the top ten. The receptors originated from a female donor in good health. CDR3s include the opening cysteine and the closing phenylalanine or tryptophan. The order of the fields is CDR3 protein, CDR3 DNA, clone size, J gene, V gene, D gene. A D gene is named only where the DNA matches it firmly. Size tells how often a clone was seen (once, few, many) or the class of an expanded clone, and some rows leave it out.

CDR3: CASSQSGGYDAEAFF
DNA: TGCGCCAGCAGCCAGTCGGGGGGGTACGACGCTGAAGCTTTCTTT
size: many
J: TRBJ1-1
V: TRBV5-1
D: -

CDR3: CASSLEGLSLSTDTQYF
DNA: TGTGCCAGCAGCTTAGAGGGTTTATCACTGAGCACAGATACGCAGTATTTT
size: many
J: TRBJ2-3
V: TRBV11-2
D: -

CDR3: CASSPGGNTIYF
DNA: TGTGCCAGCAGTCCTGGTGGAAACACCATATATTTT
size: few
J: TRBJ1-3
V: TRBV2
D: -

CDR3: CSAGDRGGAFF
DNA: TGCAGTGCGGGTGACAGGGGGGGAGCTTTCTTT
size: -
J: TRBJ1-1
V: TRBV20-1
D: TRBD1

CDR3: CASSPPGASGEQYF
DNA: TGTGCCAGCAGTCCCCCCGGGGCCAGTGGCGAGCAGTACTTC
size: few
J: TRBJ2-7
V: TRBV28
D: -

CDR3: CASSMGGVYGYTF
DNA: TGTGCCAGCAGCATGGGGGGGGTTTATGGCTACACCTTC
size: many
J: TRBJ1-2
V: TRBV6-5
D: -

CDR3: CASDGYEQYF
DNA: TGTGCCAGTGACGGCTACGAGCAGTACTTC
size: -
J: TRBJ2-7
V: TRBV19
D: -

CDR3: CASSYGGTEAFF
DNA: TGTGCCAGCAGTTACGGGGGGACTGAAGCTTTCTTT
size: -
J: TRBJ1-1
V: TRBV6-6
D: -

CDR3: CSATSSLVNGANVLTF
DNA: TGCAGTGCGACGTCGTCCCTGGTGAACGGGGCCAACGTCCTGACTTTC
size: few
J: TRBJ2-6
V: TRBV20-1
D: -

CDR3: CASSPWTAQETQYF
DNA: TGTGCCAGCTCACCATGGACAGCACAAGAGACCCAGTACTTC
size: many
J: TRBJ2-5
V: TRBV18
D: -

CDR3: CASSQDIPSGFSYNEQFF
DNA: TGTGCCAGCAGCCAAGATATTCCTAGCGGGTTCTCCTACAATGAGCAGTTCTTC
size: -
J: TRBJ2-1
V: TRBV4-2
D: TRBD2

CDR3: CASSLTGGADYGYTF
DNA: TGTGCCAGCAGCTTGACAGGGGGCGCAGACTATGGCTACACCTTC
size: many
J: TRBJ1-2
V: TRBV7-9
D: TRBD1

CDR3: CASSPRVGGGYNEQFF
DNA: TGTGCCAGCAGCCCGCGTGTGGGCGGGGGCTACAATGAGCAGTTCTTC
size: -
J: TRBJ2-1
V: TRBV11-2
D: TRBD2

CDR3: CSATGGASLDSEAFF
DNA: TGCAGTGCTACGGGGGGGGCATCCTTAGATTCTGAAGCTTTCTTT
size: -
J: TRBJ1-1
V: TRBV20-1
D: -

CDR3: CANRTGEHYEQYF
DNA: TGTGCCAACCGGACAGGGGAGCACTACGAGCAGTACTTC
size: many
J: TRBJ2-7
V: TRBV7-6
D: TRBD1

CDR3: CAWARTRKTDEQYF
DNA: TGTGCCTGGGCCCGGACTCGTAAAACCGACGAGCAGTACTTC
size: many
J: TRBJ2-7
V: TRBV30
D: -

CDR3: CASSFPQNPYEQYF
DNA: TGTGCCAGCAGCTTCCCACAGAATCCTTACGAGCAGTACTTC
size: -
J: TRBJ2-7
V: TRBV7-9
D: -

CDR3: CASSPGTSGGFYEQYF
DNA: TGCGCCAGCAGCCCCGGGACTAGCGGGGGATTCTACGAGCAGTACTTC
size: few
J: TRBJ2-7
V: TRBV5-1
D: TRBD2

CDR3: CASSPTGAQPQHF
DNA: TGTGCCAGCAGCCCGACGGGGGCGCAGCCCCAGCATTTT
size: many
J: TRBJ1-5
V: TRBV9
D: -

CDR3: CASSKGQVSTDTQYF
DNA: TGTGCCAGCAGCAAAGGCCAGGTTAGCACAGATACGCAGTATTTT
size: -
J: TRBJ2-3
V: TRBV11-3
D: -

CDR3: CSVEGGQEPYEQYF
DNA: TGCAGCGTTGAAGGGGGACAGGAGCCCTACGAGCAGTACTTC
size: -
J: TRBJ2-7
V: TRBV29-1
D: TRBD1

CDR3: CSAPKGAYEQYF
DNA: TGCAGTGCCCCGAAAGGCGCCTACGAGCAGTACTTC
size: -
J: TRBJ2-7
V: TRBV20-1
D: -

CDR3: CASSLAGEGSEQYF
DNA: TGTGCCAGCAGCTTGGCGGGAGAGGGGTCCGAGCAGTACTTC
size: -
J: TRBJ2-7
V: TRBV7-8
D: TRBD2

CDR3: CASSPGLAPTNEKLFF
DNA: TGTGCCAGCAGCCCTGGCCTGGCGCCAACTAATGAAAAACTGTTTTTT
size: many
J: TRBJ1-4
V: TRBV7-9
D: -

CDR3: CASSSSGWEAKNIQYF
DNA: TGTGCCAGCAGTTCCTCGGGGTGGGAGGCCAAAAACATTCAGTACTTC
size: -
J: TRBJ2-4
V: TRBV12-3/TRBV12-4
D: -

CDR3: CASSYDGRATGELFF
DNA: TGTGCCAGCAGTTACGACGGGAGGGCTACCGGGGAGCTGTTTTTT
size: few
J: TRBJ2-2
V: TRBV6-5
D: TRBD2

CDR3: CAISELQGNYGYTF
DNA: TGTGCCATCAGTGAGTTGCAGGGAAACTATGGCTACACCTTC
size: -
J: TRBJ1-2
V: TRBV10-3
D: -

CDR3: CASSLAPGGLGNTIYF
DNA: TGTGCCAGCAGTTTAGCTCCGGGGGGACTCGGAAACACCATATATTTT
size: -
J: TRBJ1-3
V: TRBV12-3/TRBV12-4
D: -

CDR3: CASSEGAQGSYNEQFF
DNA: TGTGCCAGTAGCGAGGGGGCCCAAGGCTCCTACAATGAGCAGTTCTTC
size: -
J: TRBJ2-1
V: TRBV19
D: TRBD1

CDR3: CSAVFGQVQNTEAFF
DNA: TGCAGTGCTGTTTTCGGACAGGTGCAGAACACTGAAGCTTTCTTT
size: many
J: TRBJ1-1
V: TRBV20-1
D: TRBD1

CDR3: CASSPNWQHNSPLHF
DNA: TGTGCCAGCAGTCCGAACTGGCAGCATAATTCACCCCTCCACTTT
size: few
J: TRBJ1-6
V: TRBV27
D: -

CDR3: CASSLGGGLGQPQHF
DNA: TGTGCCAGCAGCTTAGGGGGGGGTCTTGGTCAGCCCCAGCATTTT
size: -
J: TRBJ1-5
V: TRBV7-9
D: -

CDR3: CASSLGRTGGRYEQYF
DNA: TGTGCCAGCAGTTTGGGTAGGACAGGGGGCAGATACGAGCAGTACTTC
size: -
J: TRBJ2-7
V: TRBV12-3/TRBV12-4
D: TRBD1

CDR3: CATSRARLENEQFF
DNA: TGTGCCACCAGCAGAGCCCGGCTAGAAAATGAGCAGTTCTTC
size: few
J: TRBJ2-1
V: TRBV15
D: -

CDR3: CASSIWVYSNQPQHF
DNA: TGTGCCAGTAGTATTTGGGTTTATAGCAATCAGCCCCAGCATTTT
size: -
J: TRBJ1-5
V: TRBV19
D: -

CDR3: CASSVAGTAYNEQFF
DNA: TGTGCCAGCAGCGTGGCCGGGACAGCCTACAATGAGCAGTTCTTC
size: -
J: TRBJ2-1
V: TRBV9
D: TRBD1

CDR3: CASSPPPTDTQYF
DNA: TGTGCCAGCAGCCCCCCTCCCACAGATACGCAGTATTTT
size: -
J: TRBJ2-3
V: TRBV11-2
D: -

CDR3: CASSQYRGQRNEQFF
DNA: TGTGCCAGCAGCCAGTACAGGGGGCAGAGGAATGAGCAGTTCTTC
size: few
J: TRBJ2-1
V: TRBV14
D: TRBD1

CDR3: CASSEWREKETQYF
DNA: TGTGCCTCTTCGGAATGGCGGGAGAAAGAGACCCAGTACTTC
size: -
J: TRBJ2-5
V: TRBV12-3/TRBV12-4
D: TRBD2

CDR3: CASSLDRVYGYTF
DNA: TGTGCCAGCAGTCTCGACAGAGTCTATGGCTACACCTTC
size: few
J: TRBJ1-2
V: TRBV12-3/TRBV12-4
D: -

CDR3: CSARAVASLHNEQFF
DNA: TGCAGTGCTAGAGCAGTGGCTAGTTTGCACAATGAGCAGTTCTTC
size: few
J: TRBJ2-1
V: TRBV20-1
D: -

CDR3: CSARRPGPTAYEQYF
DNA: TGCAGTGCTAGGCGCCCGGGACCCACCGCCTACGAGCAGTACTTC
size: many
J: TRBJ2-7
V: TRBV20-1
D: -

CDR3: CASSQAGTAYGYTF
DNA: TGTGCCAGCAGCCAAGCTGGGACAGCCTATGGCTACACCTTC
size: -
J: TRBJ1-2
V: TRBV4-2
D: TRBD1

CDR3: CASSSRGSGANVLTF
DNA: TGTGCCAGCAGCAGCAGGGGCTCTGGGGCCAACGTCCTGACTTTC
size: many
J: TRBJ2-6
V: TRBV21-1
D: -

CDR3: CASSFEQGAGEQFF
DNA: TGTGCCAGCAGTTTCGAGCAGGGGGCCGGTGAGCAGTTCTTC
size: -
J: TRBJ2-1
V: TRBV12-3/TRBV12-4
D: TRBD1

CDR3: CASSYLASGTPRVGEQFF
DNA: TGTGCCAGCAGTTACCTAGCTAGCGGGACACCACGGGTAGGTGAGCAGTTCTTC
size: -
J: TRBJ2-1
V: TRBV6-5
D: TRBD2